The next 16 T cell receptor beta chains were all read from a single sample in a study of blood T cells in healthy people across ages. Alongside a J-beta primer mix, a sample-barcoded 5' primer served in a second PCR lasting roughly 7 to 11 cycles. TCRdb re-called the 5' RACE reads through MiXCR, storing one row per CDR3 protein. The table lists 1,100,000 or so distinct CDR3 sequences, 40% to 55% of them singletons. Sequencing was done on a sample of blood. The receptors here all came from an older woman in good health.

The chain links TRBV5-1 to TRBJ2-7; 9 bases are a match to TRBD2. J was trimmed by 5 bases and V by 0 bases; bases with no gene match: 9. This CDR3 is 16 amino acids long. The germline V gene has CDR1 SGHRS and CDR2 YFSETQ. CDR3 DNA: TGCGCCAGCAGCTTGGATGGCGGGAGGGCCGGGAACGAGCAGTACTTC. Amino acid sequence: CASSLDGGRAGNEQYF. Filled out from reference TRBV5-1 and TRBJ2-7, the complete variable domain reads KAGVTQTPRYLIKTRGQQVTLSCSPISGHRSVSWYQQTPGQGLQFLFEYFSETQRNKGNFPGRFSGRQFSNSRSEMNVSTLELGDSALYLCASSLDGGRAGNEQYFGPGTRLTVT.

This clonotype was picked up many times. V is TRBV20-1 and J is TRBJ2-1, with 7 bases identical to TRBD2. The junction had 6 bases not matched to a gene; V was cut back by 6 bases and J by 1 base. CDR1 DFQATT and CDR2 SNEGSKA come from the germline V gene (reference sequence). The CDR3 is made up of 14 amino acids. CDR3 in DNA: TGCAGTGCACACCGACTAGCTTCCTACAATGAGCAGTTCTTC. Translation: CSAHRLASYNEQFF.

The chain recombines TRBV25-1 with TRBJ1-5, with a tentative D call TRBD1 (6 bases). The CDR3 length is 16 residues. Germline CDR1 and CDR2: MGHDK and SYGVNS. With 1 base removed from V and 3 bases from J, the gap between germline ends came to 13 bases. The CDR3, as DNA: TGTGCCAGCAGTGAATCTAGCGGGGACAACAATCAGCCCCAGCATTTT. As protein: CASSESSGDNNQPQHF.

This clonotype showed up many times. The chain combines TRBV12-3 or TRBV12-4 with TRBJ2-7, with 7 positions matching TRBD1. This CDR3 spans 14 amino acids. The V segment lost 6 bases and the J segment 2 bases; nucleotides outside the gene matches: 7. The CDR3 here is CASRKTGAAYEQYF. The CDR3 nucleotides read TGTGCCAGCAGAAAAACAGGGGCGGCCTACGAGCAGTACTTC.

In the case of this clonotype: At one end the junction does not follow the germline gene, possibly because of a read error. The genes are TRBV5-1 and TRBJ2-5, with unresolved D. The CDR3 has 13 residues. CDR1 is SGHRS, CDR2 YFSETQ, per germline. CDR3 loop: CASSLWDGETQYF. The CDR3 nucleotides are TGTGCCAGCAGTTTGTGGGATGGGGAGACCCAGTACTTC.

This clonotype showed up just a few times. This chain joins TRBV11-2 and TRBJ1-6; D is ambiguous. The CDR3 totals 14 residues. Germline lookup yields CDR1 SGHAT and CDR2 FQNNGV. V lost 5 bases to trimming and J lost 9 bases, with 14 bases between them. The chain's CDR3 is CASSLGSVASPLHF. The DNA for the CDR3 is TGTGCCAGCAGCCTAGGGTCAGTTGCTTCACCCCTCCACTTT.

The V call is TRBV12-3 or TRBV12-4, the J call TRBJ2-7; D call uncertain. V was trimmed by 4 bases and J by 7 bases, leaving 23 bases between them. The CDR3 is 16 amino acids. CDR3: CASSYQTHRPPQEQYF. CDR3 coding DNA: TGTGCCAGCAGTTACCAGACTCACCGGCCCCCCCAAGAGCAGTACTTC.

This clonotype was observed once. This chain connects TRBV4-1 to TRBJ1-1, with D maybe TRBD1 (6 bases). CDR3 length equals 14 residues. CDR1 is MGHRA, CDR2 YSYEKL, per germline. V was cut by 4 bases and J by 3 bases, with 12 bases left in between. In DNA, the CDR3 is TGCGCCAGCAGCCTAAAACAGGGACACACTGAAGCTTTCTTT. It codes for CASSLKQGHTEAFF.

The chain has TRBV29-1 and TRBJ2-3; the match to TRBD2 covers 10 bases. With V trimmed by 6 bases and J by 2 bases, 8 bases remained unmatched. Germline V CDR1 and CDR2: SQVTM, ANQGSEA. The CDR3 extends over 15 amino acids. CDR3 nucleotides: TGCAGCGTGGTTGGACTAGCGGTAGCCACAGATACGCAGTATTTT. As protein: CSVVGLAVATDTQYF.

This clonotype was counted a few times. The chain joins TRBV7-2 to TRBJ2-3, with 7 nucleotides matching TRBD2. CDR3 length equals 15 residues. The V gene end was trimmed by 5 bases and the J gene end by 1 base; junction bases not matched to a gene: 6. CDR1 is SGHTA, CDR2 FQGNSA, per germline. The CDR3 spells CASSPWGGGTDTQYF. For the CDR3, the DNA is TGTGCCAGCAGCCCCTGGGGGGGGGGCACAGATACGCAGTATTTT.

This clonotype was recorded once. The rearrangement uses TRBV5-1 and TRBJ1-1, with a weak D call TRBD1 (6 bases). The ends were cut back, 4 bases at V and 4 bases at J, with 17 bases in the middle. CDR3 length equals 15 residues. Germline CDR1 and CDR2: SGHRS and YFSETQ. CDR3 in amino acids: CASSPGGRGGTEAFF. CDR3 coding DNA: TGCGCCAGCAGCCCTGGGGGCAGGGGAGGCACTGAAGCTTTCTTT. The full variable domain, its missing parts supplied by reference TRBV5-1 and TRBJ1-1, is KAGVTQTPRYLIKTRGQQVTLSCSPISGHRSVSWYQQTPGQGLQFLFEYFSETQRNKGNFPGRFSGRQFSNSRSEMNVSTLELGDSALYLCASSPGGRGGTEAFFGQGTRLTVV.

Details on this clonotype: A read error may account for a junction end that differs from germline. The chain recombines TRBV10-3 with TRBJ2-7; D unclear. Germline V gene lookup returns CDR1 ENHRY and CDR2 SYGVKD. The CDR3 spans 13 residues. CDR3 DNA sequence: TGTGCCATCAGTAAGTCGGCTACCTACGAGCAGTACTTC. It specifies CAISKSATYEQYF.

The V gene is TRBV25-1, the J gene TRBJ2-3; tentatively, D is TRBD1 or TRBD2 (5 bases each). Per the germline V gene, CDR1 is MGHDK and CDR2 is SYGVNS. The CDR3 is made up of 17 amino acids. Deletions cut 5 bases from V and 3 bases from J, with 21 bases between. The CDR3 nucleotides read TGTGCCAGCAGTCTTAGGGGAGCCCGGTGGTCTACAGATACGCAGTATTTT. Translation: CASSLRGARWSTDTQYF.

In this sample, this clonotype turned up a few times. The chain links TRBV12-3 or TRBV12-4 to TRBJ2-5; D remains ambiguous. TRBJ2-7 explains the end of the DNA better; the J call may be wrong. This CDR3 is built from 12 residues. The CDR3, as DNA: TGTGCCAGCAGTTTAGGGTACTACGAGCAGTACTTC. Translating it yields CASSLGYYEQYF.

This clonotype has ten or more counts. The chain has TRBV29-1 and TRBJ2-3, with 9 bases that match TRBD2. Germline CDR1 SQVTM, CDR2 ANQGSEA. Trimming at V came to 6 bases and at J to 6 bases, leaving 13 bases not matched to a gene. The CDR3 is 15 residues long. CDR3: CSVAGTSKQLDTQYF. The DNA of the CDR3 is TGCAGCGTCGCCGGGACTAGCAAACAATTGGATACGCAGTATTTT.

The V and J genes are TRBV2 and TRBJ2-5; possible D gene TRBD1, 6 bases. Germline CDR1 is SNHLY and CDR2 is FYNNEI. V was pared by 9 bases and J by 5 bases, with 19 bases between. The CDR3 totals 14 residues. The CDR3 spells CASKPGTISETQYF. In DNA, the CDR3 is TGTGCCAGTAAGCCCGGGACAATCAGCGAGACCCAGTACTTC.